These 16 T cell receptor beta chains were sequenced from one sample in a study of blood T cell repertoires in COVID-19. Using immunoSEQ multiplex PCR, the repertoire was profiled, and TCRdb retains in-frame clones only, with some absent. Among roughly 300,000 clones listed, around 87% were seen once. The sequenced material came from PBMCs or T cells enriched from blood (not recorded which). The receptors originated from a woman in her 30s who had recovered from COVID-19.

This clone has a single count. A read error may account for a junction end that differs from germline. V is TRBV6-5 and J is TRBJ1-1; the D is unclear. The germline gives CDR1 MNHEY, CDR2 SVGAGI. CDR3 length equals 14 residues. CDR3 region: CASSYSPDETGAFF. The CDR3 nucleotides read TGTGCCAGCAGTTACTCGCCCGACGAGACTGGAGCTTTCTTT.

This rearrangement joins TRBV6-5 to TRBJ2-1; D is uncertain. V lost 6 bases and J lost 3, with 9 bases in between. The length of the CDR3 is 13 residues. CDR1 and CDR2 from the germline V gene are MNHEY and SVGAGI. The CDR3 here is CASSPPGYNEQFF. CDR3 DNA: TGTGCCAGCAGCCCCCCGGGCTACAATGAGCAGTTCTTC.

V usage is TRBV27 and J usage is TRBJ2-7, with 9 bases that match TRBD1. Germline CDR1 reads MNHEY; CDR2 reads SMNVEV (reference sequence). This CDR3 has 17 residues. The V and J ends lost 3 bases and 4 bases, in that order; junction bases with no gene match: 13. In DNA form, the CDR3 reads TGTGCCAGCAGTTTTAGGAAAACAGGGGGCGCGTTGTACGAGCAGTACTTC. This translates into CASSFRKTGGALYEQYF.

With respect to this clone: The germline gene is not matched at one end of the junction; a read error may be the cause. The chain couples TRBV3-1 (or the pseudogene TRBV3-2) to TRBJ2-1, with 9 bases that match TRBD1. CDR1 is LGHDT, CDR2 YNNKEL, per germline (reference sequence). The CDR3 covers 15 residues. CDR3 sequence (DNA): TGTGCCAGCAGTCAAGCACAGGGGGCTTACAATGAGCAGTTCTTC. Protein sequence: CASSQAQGAYNEQFF.

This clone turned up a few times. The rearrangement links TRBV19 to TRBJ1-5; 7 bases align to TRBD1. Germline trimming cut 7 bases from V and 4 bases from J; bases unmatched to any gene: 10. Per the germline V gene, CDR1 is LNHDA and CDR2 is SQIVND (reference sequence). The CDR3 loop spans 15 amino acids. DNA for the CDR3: TGTGCCAGTACCACCCGACAGGGTCAAAATCAGCCCCAGCATTTT. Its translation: CASTTRQGQNQPQHF.

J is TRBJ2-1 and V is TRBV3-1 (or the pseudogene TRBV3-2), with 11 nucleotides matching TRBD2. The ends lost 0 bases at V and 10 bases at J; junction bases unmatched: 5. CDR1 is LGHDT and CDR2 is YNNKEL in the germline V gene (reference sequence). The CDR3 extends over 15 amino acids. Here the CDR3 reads CASSQDLLAGGEQFF. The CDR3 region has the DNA TGTGCCAGCAGCCAAGATTTGCTAGCGGGGGGCGAGCAGTTCTTC.

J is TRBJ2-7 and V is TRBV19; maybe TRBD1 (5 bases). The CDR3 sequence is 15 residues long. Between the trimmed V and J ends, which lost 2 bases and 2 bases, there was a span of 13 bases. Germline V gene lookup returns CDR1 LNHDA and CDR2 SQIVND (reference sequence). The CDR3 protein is CASSITQGMAYEQYF. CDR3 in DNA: TGTGCCAGTAGTATAACCCAGGGTATGGCCTACGAGCAGTACTTC.

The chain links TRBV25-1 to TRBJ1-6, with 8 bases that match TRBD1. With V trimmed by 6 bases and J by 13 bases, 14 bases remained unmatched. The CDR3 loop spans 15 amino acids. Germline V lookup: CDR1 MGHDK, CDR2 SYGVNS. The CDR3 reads CASRSTLGQGGPLHF. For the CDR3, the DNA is TGTGCCAGCAGGAGTACCTTAGGACAGGGAGGGCCCCTCCACTTT. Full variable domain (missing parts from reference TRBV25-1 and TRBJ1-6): EADIYQTPRYLVIGTGKKITLECSQTMGHDKMYWYQQDPGMELHLIHYSYGVNSTEKGDLSSESTVSRIRTEHFPLTLESARPSHTSQYLCASRSTLGQGGPLHFGNGTRLTVT.

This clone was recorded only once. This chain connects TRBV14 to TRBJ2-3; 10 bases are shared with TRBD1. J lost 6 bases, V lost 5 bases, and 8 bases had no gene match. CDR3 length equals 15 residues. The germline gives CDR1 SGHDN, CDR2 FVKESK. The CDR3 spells CASSSRQGALDTQYF. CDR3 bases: TGTGCCAGCAGCTCCCGACAGGGGGCATTGGATACGCAGTATTTT.

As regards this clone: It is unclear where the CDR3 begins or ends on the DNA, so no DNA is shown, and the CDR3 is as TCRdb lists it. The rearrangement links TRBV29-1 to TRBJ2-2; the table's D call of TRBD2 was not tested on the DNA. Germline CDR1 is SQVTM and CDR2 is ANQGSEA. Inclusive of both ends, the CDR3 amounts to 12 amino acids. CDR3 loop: CSVGEGTGSCFF.

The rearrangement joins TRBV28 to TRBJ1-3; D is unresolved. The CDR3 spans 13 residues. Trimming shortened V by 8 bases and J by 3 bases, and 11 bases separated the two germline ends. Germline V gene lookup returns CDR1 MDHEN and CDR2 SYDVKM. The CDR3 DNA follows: TGTGCCAGCGGACGGGGTAATGGAAACACCATATATTTT. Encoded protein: CASGRGNGNTIYF.

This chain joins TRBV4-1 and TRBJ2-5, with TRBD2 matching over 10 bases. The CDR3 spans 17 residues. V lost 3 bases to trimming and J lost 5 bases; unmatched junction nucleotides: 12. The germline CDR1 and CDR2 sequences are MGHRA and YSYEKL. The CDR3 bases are TGCGCCAGCAGCCAGCTAGCGGGGGTTACAGGGAAGGAGACCCAGTACTTC. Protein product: CASSQLAGVTGKETQYF.

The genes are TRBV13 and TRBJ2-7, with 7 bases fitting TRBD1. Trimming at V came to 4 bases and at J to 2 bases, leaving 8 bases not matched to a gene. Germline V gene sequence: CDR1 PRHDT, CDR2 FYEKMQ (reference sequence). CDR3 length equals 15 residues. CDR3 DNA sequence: TGTGCCAGCAGCTGGGGCGACAGGGACGCCTACGAGCAGTACTTC. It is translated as CASSWGDRDAYEQYF.

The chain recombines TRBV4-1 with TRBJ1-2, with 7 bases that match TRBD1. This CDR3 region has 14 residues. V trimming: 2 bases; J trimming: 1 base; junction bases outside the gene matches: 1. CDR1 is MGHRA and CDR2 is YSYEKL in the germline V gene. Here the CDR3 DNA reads TGCGCCAGCAGCCAACAGGGGGGTAACTATGGCTACACCTTC. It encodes CASSQQGGNYGYTF.

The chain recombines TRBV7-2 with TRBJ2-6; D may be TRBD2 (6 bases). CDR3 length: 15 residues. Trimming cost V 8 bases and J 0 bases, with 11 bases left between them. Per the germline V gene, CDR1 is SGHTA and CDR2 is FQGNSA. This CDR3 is CASEMGGSGANVLTF. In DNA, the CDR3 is TGTGCCAGCGAAATGGGGGGCTCTGGGGCCAACGTCCTGACTTTC.

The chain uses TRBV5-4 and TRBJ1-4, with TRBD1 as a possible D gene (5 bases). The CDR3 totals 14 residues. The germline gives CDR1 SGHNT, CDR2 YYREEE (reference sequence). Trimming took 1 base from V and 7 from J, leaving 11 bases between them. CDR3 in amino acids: CASSLWQGSEKLFF. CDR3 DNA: TGTGCCAGCAGCTTGTGGCAGGGCAGTGAAAAACTGTTTTTT.